Presented here are 7 T cell receptor beta chains from one specimen sequenced in a study of cytomegalovirus exposure and HLA in healthy donors. PCR was performed using 60 Vbeta and 13 Jbeta primers. Some clones are missing from TCRdb's copy, which holds only in-frame ones; the method was immunoSEQ multiplex PCR. The table shows about 150,000 clones, with about 75% occurring only once. The sample was PBMCs. All receptors come from a male donor in good health and CMV-seronegative.

The chain joins TRBV9 to TRBJ1-1; D unresolved. Germline V gives CDR1 SGDLS, CDR2 YYNGEE. V lost 0 bases and J 1 base, leaving 7 bases between the germline ends. CDR3 length equals 14 residues. In nucleotides, the CDR3 is TGTGCCAGCAGCGTAGGGTGGCAGAACACTGAAGCTTTCTTT. Its translation is CASSVGWQNTEAFF. The whole variable domain, filled in from reference TRBV9 and TRBJ1-1, reads DSGVTQTPKHLITATGQRVTLRCSPRSGDLSVYWYQQSLDQGLQFLIQYYNGEERAKGNILERFSAQQFPDLHSELNLSSLELGDSALYFCASSVGWQNTEAFFGQGTRLTVV.

J is TRBJ1-2 and V is TRBV4-3, with D hard to call. The CDR3 is 15 amino acids. CDR1 LGHNA and CDR2 YSLEER come from the germline V gene. V was pared by 0 bases and J by 5 bases, with 13 bases between. The CDR3 loop reads CASSQDLASAYGYTF. CDR3 coding DNA: TGCGCCAGCAGCCAAGACCTGGCCAGCGCATATGGCTACACCTTC.

This clone was observed a handful of times. The chain has TRBV5-6 and TRBJ2-2; 9 bases align to TRBD1. V shed 0 bases and J 7 bases; nucleotides not matched to a gene: 4. The CDR3 totals 15 residues. The germline gives CDR1 SGHDT, CDR2 YYEEEE. CDR3 DNA sequence: TGTGCCAGCAGCTTGGGACAGGGGGGTTTCGGGGAGCTGTTTTTT. Protein: CASSLGQGGFGELFF.

The rearrangement links TRBV5-1 to TRBJ1-2; maybe TRBD1 (6 bases). This CDR3 is built from 14 residues. With 3 bases removed from V and 0 bases from J, the gap between germline ends came to 9 bases. Germline lookup yields CDR1 SGHRS and CDR2 YFSETQ. The CDR3 here is CASSSDSSNYGYTF. CDR3 nucleotide sequence: TGCGCCAGCAGCTCGGACAGCTCTAACTATGGCTACACCTTC.

The chain links TRBV4-1 to TRBJ1-2; possibly TRBD1 for D (6 bases). Per the germline V gene, CDR1 is MGHRA and CDR2 is YSYEKL. V dropped 1 base and J dropped 4 bases, with 13 bases sitting between them. The CDR3 is 15 amino acids. The CDR3 is CASSQAPGEGYGYTF. The CDR3 DNA sequence: TGCGCCAGCAGCCAAGCCCCAGGGGAGGGCTATGGCTACACCTTC.

V usage is TRBV6-5 and J usage is TRBJ2-2; possible D gene TRBD2, 6 bases. The CDR3 length is 14 residues. Germline V gene data show CDR1 as MNHEY and CDR2 as SVGAGI. Trimming pared 5 bases from V and 3 bases from J, leaving 10 bases between. The CDR3 coding sequence is TGTGCCAGCAGTAAGGCTAGCGACACCGGGGAGCTGTTTTTT. Its protein product is CASSKASDTGELFF.

The genes are TRBV19 and TRBJ1-2; possible D gene TRBD1, 5 bases. This CDR3 has 14 amino acids. CDR1 is LNHDA and CDR2 is SQIVND in the germline V gene (reference sequence). The V end lost 3 bases, the J end lost 5 bases, and 13 bases lay between the germline ends. The CDR3 reads CASSIRGAGYGYTF. DNA for the CDR3: TGTGCCAGTAGTATCCGCGGGGCTGGGTATGGCTACACCTTC.